One sample yielded the 12 T cell receptor beta chains listed below, sequenced in a study of blood T cell repertoires in COVID-19. The assay was immunoSEQ multiplex PCR, and TCRdb's table has in-frame clones only and misses some. The table lists 300,000 to 350,000 clones, about 90% of them singletons. Sequencing used PBMCs or T cells enriched from blood (not recorded which). Every receptor here comes from a woman aged 25-40 years who had recovered from COVID-19.

This chain uses TRBV5-8 with TRBJ2-1, with D possibly TRBD2 on 7 matching bases. CDR3 size: 15 residues. Germline values: CDR1 SGHTS, CDR2 YDEGEE. V lost 4 bases to trimming and J lost 4 bases, with 15 bases between them. This CDR3 is CASSRGGSVYNEQFF. The CDR3 DNA reads TGTGCCAGCAGCAGGGGGGGCTCTGTTTACAATGAGCAGTTCTTC.

The chain carries TRBV3-1 (or the pseudogene TRBV3-2) and TRBJ2-5; TRBD1 might be the D (6 bases). V gave up 5 bases and J gave up 5 bases, with 21 bases separating them. The CDR3 contains 16 residues. The germline V gene encodes CDR1 LGHDT and CDR2 YNNKEL (reference sequence). The DNA for the CDR3 is TGTGCCAGCAGCTTCTACGGCCAGGGGCCGGAGGAGACCCAGTACTTC. It encodes CASSFYGQGPEETQYF.

The chain uses TRBV27 and TRBJ2-3; 8 bases match TRBD2. The CDR3 has 16 residues. Germline CDR1 is MNHEY and CDR2 is SMNVEV (reference sequence). Trimming removed 4 bases from V and 7 bases from J; junction bases left unmatched: 13. CDR3 DNA: TGTGCCAGCAGTTCCCCCTCCGGGGGGGATAAATATACGCAGTATTTT. It translates to CASSSPSGGDKYTQYF.

The chain combines TRBV27 with TRBJ1-1; a weak D match, TRBD1 (5 bases). The ends were cut back, 2 bases at V and 5 bases at J, with 9 bases in the middle. This CDR3 has 13 residues. Germline loops: CDR1 MNHEY, CDR2 SMNVEV (reference sequence). The CDR3 nucleotides are TGTGCCAGCAGTTTAACCAGGGAAACTGAAGCTTTCTTT. Translating gives CASSLTRETEAFF.

The V call is TRBV15, the J call TRBJ2-7, with TRBD2 identical over 7 bases. The V segment lost 1 base and the J segment 3 bases; nucleotides outside the gene matches: 3. The length of the CDR3 is 14 residues. Germline V gene data show CDR1 as LNHNV and CDR2 as YYDKDF (reference sequence). The CDR3 sequence is CATSRVGTNYEQYF. CDR3 DNA: TGTGCCACCAGCAGAGTGGGGACTAACTACGAGCAGTACTTC.

The CDR3 is CASSRQSGYTF. Written as DNA, the CDR3 is TGTGCCAGCAGCCGACAGAGCGGCTACACCTTC. V and J are TRBV3-1 (or the pseudogene TRBV3-2) and TRBJ1-2, with D tentatively TRBD1 (5 bases). V lost 4 bases to trimming and J lost 8 bases, with 8 bases between them. The CDR3 extends over 11 amino acids. Germline V gene data show CDR1 as LGHDT and CDR2 as YNNKEL (reference sequence).

The chain is built from TRBV4-1 and TRBJ2-6, with no clear D. This CDR3 region has 16 residues. V lost 1 base and J 0 bases, leaving 7 bases between the germline ends. CDR1 is MGHRA, CDR2 YSYEKL, per germline. The CDR3 DNA is TGCGCCAGCAGCCAAGTCTCCCTCTCTGGGGCCAACGTCCTGACTTTC. Translation gives CASSQVSLSGANVLTF.

The gene calls are TRBV28 and TRBJ2-1, with 12 nucleotides matching TRBD2. Germline V lookup: CDR1 MDHEN, CDR2 SYDVKM. The CDR3 sequence is 12 residues long. The CDR3 DNA reads TGTGCAACTAGCGGGGGGTTAGGTGAGCAGTTCTTC. Residues: CATSGGLGEQFF.

This clone came up once. The gene calls are TRBV7-9 and TRBJ2-1; D may be TRBD1 (5 bases). Looked up from germline, CDR1 is SEHNR and CDR2 is FQNEAQ (reference sequence). Trimming removed 9 bases from V and 6 bases from J, with 9 bases in between. The CDR3 runs 11 residues. CDR3 sequence (DNA): TGTGCCAGGTTAGGGGTCAATGAGCAGTTCTTC. Translated, it gives CARLGVNEQFF.

This clone was seen only once. J is TRBJ1-4 and V is TRBV5-1; no clear D gene. In germline, CDR1 is SGHRS, CDR2 YFSETQ. V lost 1 base and J lost 0, with 10 bases in between. The CDR3 runs to 16 residues. This CDR3 is CASSLTPEATNEKLFF. The CDR3 DNA reads as TGCGCCAGCAGCTTGACCCCCGAGGCAACTAATGAAAAACTGTTTTTT.

The chain recombines TRBV6-5 with TRBJ1-1; no firm D call. The ends were cut back, 6 bases at V and 4 bases at J, with 15 bases in the middle. The germline V gene encodes CDR1 MNHEY and CDR2 SVGAGI. The CDR3 is 14 residues long. CDR3: CASRVPGSSTEAFF. In DNA form, the CDR3 reads TGTGCCAGCAGAGTTCCGGGGAGTTCCACTGAAGCTTTCTTT.

The chain carries TRBV15 and TRBJ2-1, with 10 positions matching TRBD1. V lost 6 bases to trimming and J lost 6 bases; unmatched junction nucleotides: 5. The CDR3 runs to 14 residues. Germline V CDR1 and CDR2: LNHNV, YYDKDF (reference sequence). Written as DNA, the CDR3 is TGTGCCACCAGACCGACAGGGGGCCCCAATGAGCAGTTCTTC. Its protein product is CATRPTGGPNEQFF.